The next 16 T cell receptor beta chains were all read from a single sample in a study of TIL therapy for anti-PD-1-resistant metastatic lung cancer. The immunoSEQ assay was v3. Clones were read by immunoSEQ multiplex PCR, and TCRdb kept only the in-frame ones, dropping some. The table records about 60,000 clones, about 69% of them present only once. Time point: pre-treatment sample, taken before nivolumab and TIL therapy. Sequenced material: blood, taken at baseline. These receptors were collected from a person aged 25-85 years with non-small cell lung cancer.

The chain recombines TRBV12-5 with TRBJ2-7, with a weak D call TRBD2 (6 bases). The length of the CDR3 is 15 residues. V lost 1 base and J 5 bases, leaving 15 bases between the germline ends. The germline V gene has CDR1 LGHNT and CDR2 FRNRAP. CDR3 sequence: CASGLGRGGTNEQYF. For the CDR3, the DNA is TGTGCTAGTGGTTTGGGAAGAGGCGGGACCAACGAGCAGTACTTC.

V is TRBV5-1 and J is TRBJ2-7; D is unclear. Per germline, CDR1 SGHRS and CDR2 YFSETQ. Trimming stripped 0 bases from V and 2 bases from J, with 15 bases between. This CDR3 is 16 amino acids long. The CDR3 sequence is CASSLVPSSFTYEQYF. CDR3 nucleotides: TGCGCCAGCAGCTTGGTCCCGAGTTCTTTTACCTACGAGCAGTACTTC. Based on the CDR3 plus reference TRBV5-1 and TRBJ2-7, the full variable domain is KAGVTQTPRYLIKTRGQQVTLSCSPISGHRSVSWYQQTPGQGLQFLFEYFSETQRNKGNFPGRFSGRQFSNSRSEMNVSTLELGDSALYLCASSLVPSSFTYEQYFGPGTRLTVT.

This clone was found a few times. The chain employs TRBV6-1 and TRBJ2-7, with a tentative D call TRBD1 (5 bases). This CDR3 has 14 amino acids. Germline V gene data show CDR1 as MNHNS and CDR2 as SASEGT. V was shortened by 7 bases and J by 1 base, with 14 bases between the two germline ends. CDR3 coding DNA: TGTGCCAGCACCCTCGAGACAGCATCCTACGAGCAGTACTTC. This encodes CASTLETASYEQYF.

The J gene is TRBJ2-5, the V gene TRBV27, with D maybe TRBD1 (6 bases). The CDR3 sequence is 14 residues long. Germline values: CDR1 MNHEY, CDR2 SMNVEV (reference sequence). V was trimmed by 5 bases and J by 2 bases, leaving 12 bases between them. CDR3 in amino acids: CASSRMDSQETQYF. CDR3 in DNA: TGTGCCAGCAGTCGCATGGACAGTCAAGAGACCCAGTACTTC.

V usage is TRBV5-1 and J usage is TRBJ2-3, with TRBD1 matching over 8 bases. This CDR3 has 15 amino acids. V was clipped by 3 bases and J by 5 bases; unmatched bases: 8. Germline assignment: CDR1 SGHRS and CDR2 YFSETQ. In DNA, the CDR3 is TGCGCCAGCAGCTCCTCAGGGGGCATGAAAGATACGCAGTATTTT. Translation gives CASSSSGGMKDTQYF.

This chain connects TRBV6-5 to TRBJ1-1; D is ambiguous. Germline V gene sequence: CDR1 MNHEY, CDR2 SVGAGI. The V and J ends lost 0 bases and 10 bases respectively, with 6 bases between them. This CDR3 has 11 amino acids. This chain's CDR3 is CASSYSGLAFF. As DNA, the CDR3 is TGTGCCAGCAGTTACTCGGGGTTAGCTTTCTTT.

This chain connects TRBV14 to TRBJ2-2, with 7 bases identical to TRBD1. Germline CDR1 SGHDN, CDR2 FVKESK. Trimming cost V 10 bases and J 4 bases; bases outside gene matches: 9. The CDR3 loop spans 14 amino acids. The CDR3 here is CATRRQGSTGELFF. CDR3 bases: TGTGCCACGAGAAGACAGGGTAGCACCGGGGAGCTGTTTTTT. Based on the CDR3 plus reference TRBV14 and TRBJ2-2, the full variable domain is EAGVTQFPSHSVIEKGQTVTLRCDPISGHDNLYWYRRVMGKEIKFLLHFVKESKQDESGMPNNRFLAERTGGTYSTLKVQPAELEDSGVYFCATRRQGSTGELFFGEGSRLTVL.

J is TRBJ1-1 and V is TRBV28; D is perhaps TRBD1 (5 bases). V was pared by 3 bases and J by 7 bases, with 15 bases between. CDR1 MDHEN and CDR2 SYDVKM come from the germline V gene. The CDR3 sequence is 14 residues long. The CDR3: CASSLSGTPVEAFF. Written as DNA, the CDR3 is TGTGCCAGCAGTTTGTCCGGGACCCCCGTTGAAGCTTTCTTT.

V usage is TRBV6-5 and J usage is TRBJ2-7; the match to TRBD2 covers 8 bases. This CDR3 has 15 residues. Germline CDR1 MNHEY, CDR2 SVGAGI. V shed 6 bases, J shed 0 bases, and the junction held 7 bases outside the gene matches. CDR3 sequence (DNA): TGTGCCAGCAGCTTGGAGCGGGGGTACTCCTACGAGCAGTACTTC. Its protein product is CASSLERGYSYEQYF.

The chain links TRBV29-1 to TRBJ1-3; no definite D call. Germline CDR1 reads SQVTM; CDR2 reads ANQGSEA. The CDR3 sequence is 12 residues long. The V end was cut by 8 bases, the J end by 6 bases, with 14 bases between. CDR3 region: CSSSGIENTIYF. CDR3 DNA sequence: TGCAGCAGCTCGGGAATCGAAAACACCATATATTTT.

This clone showed up just a few times. The chain combines TRBV7-2 with TRBJ1-4, with D unclear. This CDR3 is built from 15 residues. Trimming took 3 bases from V and 0 from J, leaving 8 bases between them. Looked up from germline, CDR1 is SGHTA and CDR2 is FQGNSA. The CDR3 here is CASSLHSATNEKLFF. CDR3 in DNA: TGTGCCAGCAGCTTGCACAGTGCAACTAATGAAAAACTGTTTTTT.

V is TRBV4-1 and J is TRBJ2-7; the match to TRBD2 covers 8 bases. The germline V gene encodes CDR1 MGHRA and CDR2 YSYEKL. The CDR3 contains 14 residues. Losses at the gene ends were 4 bases for V and 1 base for J; bases not matched to a gene: 3. CDR3 residues: CASSRGGGSYEQYF. CDR3 coding DNA: TGCGCCAGCAGCCGGGGCGGGGGGTCCTACGAGCAGTACTTC.

CDR3 residues: CASSLDIGTGNTIYF. The DNA of the CDR3 is TGTGCCAGCAGCTTGGATATAGGGACTGGAAACACCATATATTTT. The chain employs TRBV5-6 and TRBJ1-3; D unresolved. The V gene lost 0 bases and the J gene lost 2 bases, with 9 bases spanning the gap. The CDR3 is 15 amino acids. Per germline, CDR1 SGHDT and CDR2 YYEEEE.

J is TRBJ1-1 and V is TRBV30, with D maybe TRBD1 (5 bases). V lost 2 bases and J lost 8, with 12 bases in between. Germline CDR1 is GTSNPN and CDR2 is SVGIG (reference sequence). CDR3 length: 12 amino acids. CDR3: CAWSRATGEAFF. The CDR3, as DNA: TGTGCCTGGAGTCGTGCTACAGGAGAAGCTTTCTTT.

V and J are TRBV5-1 and TRBJ2-2, with D perhaps being TRBD1 or TRBD2 (6 bases each). The V gene's germline CDR1 is SGHRS and CDR2 YFSETQ. V lost 7 bases and J lost 0, with 16 bases in between. This CDR3 comprises 16 residues. The CDR3: CASGIRGRTNTGELFF. CDR3 bases: TGCGCCAGCGGAATCCGGGGGCGTACGAACACCGGGGAGCTGTTTTTT.

The chain employs TRBV23-1 and TRBJ1-2; D might be TRBD1 (5 bases). TRBV23-1 is classed as an ORF, of uncertain function. The CDR3 is made up of 17 amino acids. The V end lost 3 bases, the J end lost 4 bases, and 21 bases lay between the germline ends. In nucleotides, the CDR3 is TGCGCCAGCAGTCACCCTGAGAACGCAGACAGTCCCTATGGCTACACCTTC. This sequence encodes CASSHPENADSPYGYTF.